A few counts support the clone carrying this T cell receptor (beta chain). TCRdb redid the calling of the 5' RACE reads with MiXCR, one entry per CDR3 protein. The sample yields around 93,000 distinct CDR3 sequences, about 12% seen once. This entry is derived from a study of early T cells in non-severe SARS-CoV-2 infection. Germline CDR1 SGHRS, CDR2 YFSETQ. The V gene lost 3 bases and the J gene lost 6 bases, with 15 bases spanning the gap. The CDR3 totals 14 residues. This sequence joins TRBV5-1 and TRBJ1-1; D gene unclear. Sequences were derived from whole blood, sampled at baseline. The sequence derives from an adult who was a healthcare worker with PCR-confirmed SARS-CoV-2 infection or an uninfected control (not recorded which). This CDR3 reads CASSSGPPGAEAFF. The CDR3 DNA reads TGCGCCAGCAGCTCAGGACCCCCAGGCGCTGAAGCTTTCTTT. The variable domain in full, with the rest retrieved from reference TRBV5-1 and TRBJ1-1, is KAGVTQTPRYLIKTRGQQVTLSCSPISGHRSVSWYQQTPGQGLQFLFEYFSETQRNKGNFPGRFSGRQFSNSRSEMNVSTLELGDSALYLCASSSGPPGAEAFFGQGTRLTVV.